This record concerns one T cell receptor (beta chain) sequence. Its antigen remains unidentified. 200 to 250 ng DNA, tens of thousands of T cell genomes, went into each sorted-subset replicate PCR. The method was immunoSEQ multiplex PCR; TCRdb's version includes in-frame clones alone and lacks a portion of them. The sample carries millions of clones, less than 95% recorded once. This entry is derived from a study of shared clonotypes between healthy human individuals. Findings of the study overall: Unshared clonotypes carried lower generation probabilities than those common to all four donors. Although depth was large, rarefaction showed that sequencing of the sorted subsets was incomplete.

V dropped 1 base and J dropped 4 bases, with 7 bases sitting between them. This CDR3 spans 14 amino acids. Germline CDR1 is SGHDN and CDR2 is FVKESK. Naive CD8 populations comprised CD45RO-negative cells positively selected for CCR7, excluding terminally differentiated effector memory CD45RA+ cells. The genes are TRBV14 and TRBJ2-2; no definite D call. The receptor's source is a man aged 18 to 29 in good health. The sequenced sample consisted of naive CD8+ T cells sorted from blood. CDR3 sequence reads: CASSQVLGTGELFF. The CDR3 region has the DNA TGTGCCAGCAGCCAAGTGCTGGGCACCGGGGAGCTGTTTTTT.